What follows are 12 T cell receptor beta chains derived from one specimen sequenced in a study of neoadjuvant anti-PD-1 for oral cavity cancer. Repertoires were generated with immunoSEQ multiplex PCR, while TCRdb's copy carries only in-frame clones and drops some. The top ten clones hold approximately 2.8% of a sample with 17,000 or so clones, under 75% of them seen once. This specimen was PBMCs, taken before nivolumab (anti-PD-1) treatment. These receptors were obtained from a person aged 35-80 years with oral cavity squamous cell carcinoma.

In this sample, this clone turned up a few times. This chain joins TRBV11-2 and TRBJ2-3; 10 nucleotides match TRBD1. The V and J ends lost 1 base and 8 bases, in that order; junction bases with no gene match: 6. Germline V gene data show CDR1 as SGHAT and CDR2 as FQNNGV. The CDR3 runs 15 residues. The CDR3 sequence is CASSLGGQGIATQYF. The CDR3, as DNA: TGTGCCAGCAGCTTAGGGGGACAGGGGATTGCTACGCAGTATTTT. The variable domain in full, with the rest retrieved from reference TRBV11-2 and TRBJ2-3, is EAGVAQSPRYKIIEKRQSVAFWCNPISGHATLYWYQQILGQGPKLLIQFQNNGVVDDSQLPKDRFSAERLKGVDSTLKIQPAKLEDSAVYLCASSLGGQGIATQYFGPGTRLTVL.

This sequence joins TRBV2 and TRBJ2-2; D is ambiguous. The germline CDR1 and CDR2 sequences are SNHLY and FYNNEI. The CDR3 loop spans 13 amino acids. Trimming cost V 5 bases and J 8 bases, with 12 bases left between them. The CDR3, as DNA: TGTGCCAGCAGTCCCGACCGGACGGGGGAGCTGTTTTTT. It is translated as CASSPDRTGELFF.

The CDR3 DNA reads TGCGCCAGCAGTTTGACAGGGAAAGAGACCCAGTACTTC. Translated: CASSLTGKETQYF. This sequence joins TRBV5-1 and TRBJ2-5, with 7 bases lining up with TRBD1. V lost 5 bases to trimming and J lost 3 bases; unmatched junction nucleotides: 4. This CDR3 contains 13 residues. Germline loops: CDR1 SGHRS, CDR2 YFSETQ.

The rearrangement joins TRBV14 to TRBJ2-1; 9 nucleotides line up with TRBD2. J was trimmed by 13 bases and V by 4 bases; bases with no gene match: 17. Germline V gives CDR1 SGHDN, CDR2 FVKESK. CDR3 length: 16 amino acids. The CDR3 DNA reads TGTGCCAGCAGCCGAATAGCGGGAGAACAGACTAGAAAACAGTTCTTC. It is translated as CASSRIAGEQTRKQFF.

This clone was counted once. CDR3 coding DNA: TGCGCCAGCAGCCGCCTAACCGGGACTAGCGAGCGTTTCTACGAGCAGTACTTC. It codes for CASSRLTGTSERFYEQYF. The rearrangement links TRBV4-1 to TRBJ2-7; TRBD2 matches at 10 bases. CDR1 is MGHRA and CDR2 is YSYEKL in the germline V gene. The CDR3 spans 18 residues. V trimming: 4 bases; J trimming: 3 bases; junction bases outside the gene matches: 15.

The rearrangement joins TRBV6-1 to TRBJ1-1, with 7 nucleotides matching TRBD1. Germline V gene sequence: CDR1 MNHNS, CDR2 SASEGT. With 4 bases clipped from V and 1 base from J, the junction kept 3 bases outside the gene matches. The CDR3 has 14 amino acids. DNA of the CDR3: TGTGCCAGCAGTGGGAGGACAGGGAACACTGAAGCTTTCTTT. Its protein is CASSGRTGNTEAFF.

The chain carries TRBV9 and TRBJ2-1; 7 nucleotides line up with TRBD2. The CDR3 totals 12 residues. Trimming cost V 3 bases and J 11 bases; bases outside gene matches: 5. The germline CDR1 and CDR2 sequences are SGDLS and YYNGEE. This chain's CDR3 is CASSGQSGKQFF. In DNA form, the CDR3 reads TGTGCCAGCAGCGGACAGAGCGGGAAGCAGTTCTTC.

The chain combines TRBV9 with TRBJ2-5; D is uncertain. The CDR3 length is 13 residues. The V and J ends lost 7 bases and 1 base respectively, with 11 bases between them. Germline values: CDR1 SGDLS, CDR2 YYNGEE. CDR3 DNA sequence: TGTGCCAGCTCCGACGGGCTCCAAGAGACCCAGTACTTC. Protein sequence: CASSDGLQETQYF.

V is TRBV29-1 and J is TRBJ2-7; 11 positions match TRBD2. From germline, CDR1 is SQVTM and CDR2 ANQGSEA. V trimming: 2 bases; J trimming: 4 bases; junction bases outside the gene matches: 7. The CDR3 spans 15 residues. The DNA of the CDR3 is TGCAGCGTTGAAAAAACTAGCGGGAGATCATACGAGCAGTACTTC. Protein product: CSVEKTSGRSYEQYF.

This clone was observed once. This chain uses TRBV10-3 with TRBJ2-2; D may be TRBD2 (6 bases). V was clipped by 4 bases and J by 7 bases, with 16 bases between them. The germline V gene encodes CDR1 ENHRY and CDR2 SYGVKD. The CDR3 contains 15 residues. In DNA, the CDR3 is TGTGCCATCAGTGTCGGAGGGCCCTCCGGCGGGGAGCTGTTTTTT. It encodes CAISVGGPSGGELFF.

This clone was counted a single time. CDR3 sequence: CASRLERNVGRAYEQYF. In DNA, the CDR3 is TGTGCAAGTCGCTTAGAGAGGAATGTCGGGAGGGCGTACGAGCAGTACTTC. V gene TRBV12-2 combines with J gene TRBJ2-7; the table calls TRBD2, which could not be checked here. TRBV12-2 is assigned pseudogene status. The CDR3 length is 17 residues.

The rearrangement uses TRBV10-3 and TRBJ2-7; 9 nucleotides match TRBD1. Germline-derived CDR1 and CDR2 are ENHRY and SYGVKD. This CDR3 contains 15 residues. Trimming at V came to 0 bases and at J to 5 bases, leaving 5 bases not matched to a gene. This CDR3 is CAISESGTGKNEQYF. CDR3 sequence (DNA): TGTGCCATCAGTGAGTCAGGGACAGGGAAGAACGAGCAGTACTTC.